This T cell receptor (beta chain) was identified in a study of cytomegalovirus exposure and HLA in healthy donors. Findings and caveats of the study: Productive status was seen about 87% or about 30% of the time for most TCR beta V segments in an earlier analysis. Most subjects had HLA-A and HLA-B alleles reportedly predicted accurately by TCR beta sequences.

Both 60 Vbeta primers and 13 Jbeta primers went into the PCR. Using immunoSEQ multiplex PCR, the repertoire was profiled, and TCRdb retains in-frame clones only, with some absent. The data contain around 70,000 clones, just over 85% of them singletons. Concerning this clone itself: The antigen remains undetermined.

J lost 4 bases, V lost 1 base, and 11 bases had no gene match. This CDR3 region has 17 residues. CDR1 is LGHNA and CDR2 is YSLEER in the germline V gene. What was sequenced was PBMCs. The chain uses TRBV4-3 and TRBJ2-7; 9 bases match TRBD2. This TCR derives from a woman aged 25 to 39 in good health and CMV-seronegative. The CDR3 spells CASSQAEAGGGVYEQYF. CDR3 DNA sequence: TGCGCCAGCAGCCAAGCGGAGGCGGGAGGGGGGGTTTACGAGCAGTACTTC.